This record concerns one T cell receptor beta chain sequence. This clone came up a few times. Its binding antigen is unknown. It has no much larger one-base neighbor in the sample; base qualities were not kept. This entry comes from a study of T cell responses to AZD1222 COVID-19 vaccine (dated by TCRdb to the early 2020s). Notes on the research overall: A total of just over 230 trial participants underwent TCR sequencing, of whom 200 to 220 had received two doses of AZD1222 and roughly 26 had received two doses of the MenACWY control vaccine. Enrollment into the trials was organized by age into subgroups of 18-55, 56-69 and 70-plus years, and those subgroups contained roughly 150, 30 and 60 TCR-sequenced participants, respectively. Study-wide findings and limitations: Most participants were white British and females outnumbered males, and the authors suggested that clonal diversity may have been underestimated. A significant rise in spike-specific TCR breadth and depth was observed after two AZD1222 doses relative to day 0 and relative to MenACWY recipients. No day 14 peak-response samples were available, so repertoires were characterized only after the peak T cell response. Epitopes outside the regions mutated in the B.1.351 and B.1.1.7 variants were reportedly recognized by nearly half of the unique spike-specific TCRs. In the small 56-69-year group, the increase in depth fell short of significance, most likely because of low power. The vaccine-associated CD4 TCRs covered the entire spike protein, and the dominant responses fell in regions 160-218 and 743-854. Conclusions about previously exposed vaccinees are limited because only a handful of AZD1222 recipients were SARS-CoV-2 seropositive at baseline.

The CDR3 regions of human TCRbeta chains were analyzed by immunosequencing. For the original study's pipeline: Repertoire TCRs were checked for matches against a reference library of SARS-CoV-2-specific TCRs that had been generated using the MIRA antigen-specificity platform. Breadth was defined as the fraction of unique TCRs that were SARS-CoV-2-associated. Depth was defined as the fraction of total T cells that were SARS-CoV-2-associated. Using the MIRA data, each spike-specific TCR was mapped to the spike region that the TCR reacts to and placed in a CD4 or CD8 class. Log10-transformed breadth and depth values were compared by one-way ANOVA with Sidak's multiple comparisons tests. In its TCRdb copy, this immuneACCESS table keeps in-frame sequences only and misses some clones. Where compared with another copy, unresolved V genes explain less than half of these, and the others have no known cause. That table is the source of V, J and clone size, and D and trimming were worked out from the DNA. The sample table lists around 140,000 clones, approximately 86% of them with a count of one. The ten largest clonotypes hold 5% to 6.5% of the sample.

The time point label, read with the paper, signifies: about 28 days (+/-7) after the second vaccine dose. Read against the paper, the sample's treatment or condition label means: meningococcal conjugate vaccine given as trial control. Vaccinee samples were obtained from the UK trials COV001 and COV002, which included a single-blind randomized controlled phase 2/3 trial of AZD1222 (ChAdOx1 nCoV-19) in healthy adults. For TCRbeta chain sequencing, PBMC samples were collected from trial participants at day 0 and at day 28 after the second dose. This specimen was peripheral blood, taken 28 days after the second dose of the MenACWY control vaccine. The receptor's source is an adult who received the MenACWY meningococcal vaccine as a control.

In nucleotide form, the sequence is TGTGCCAGTAGTGTGCGGGACAGGGCTAGTGGCTACACCTTC. It translates to CASSVRDRASGYTF. This receptor chain uses TRBV19 and TRBJ1-2, and 9 junction bases match TRBD1. Sequences LNHDA (CDR1) and SQIVND (CDR2) are obtained from the germline V gene (reference sequence). V is trimmed back by 5 bases and J by 7 bases, and the junction contains 8 bases that no gene match accounts for. Spanning cysteine to phenylalanine, the CDR3 consists of 14 amino acids. Kept here is only the CDR3 DNA, which spans 42 bases and is read in frame from base 1. Extended through the reference TRBV19 and TRBJ1-2 proteins, this CDR3 yields the full variable domain: DGGITQSPKYLFRKEGQNVTLSCEQNLNHDAMYWYRQDPGQGLRLIYYSQIVNDFQKGDIAEGYSVSREKKESFPLTVTSAQKNPTAFYLCASSVRDRASGYTFGSGTRLTVV.